The T cell receptor beta chain under discussion was sequenced for a study of blood T cell repertoires in COVID-19. For the study at large: Acute and convalescent COVID-19 specimens originated in the United States, Italy and Spain. Sample material is recorded as cDNA or gDNA derived from T cells, B-cell-depleted T cells, or PBMCs.

This clone has just a few counts. The CDR3 loop spans 15 amino acids. V was clipped by 3 bases and J by 4 bases; unmatched bases: 5. Looked up from germline, CDR1 is WNHNN and CDR2 is SYGVQD (reference sequence). In the original workflow: Amplification of reference gene primers provided the estimated nucleated cell counts. Produced via immunoSEQ multiplex PCR; TCRdb's table is partial and in-frame only. The DNA gave D and trimming, while V, J and clone size come from that table. The table includes 87,000 or so clones, approximately 87% detected once. The chain joins TRBV10-1 to TRBJ1-3; 8 nucleotides match TRBD1. The clonotype comes from a human donor with acute or convalescent COVID-19. The donor label of this sample is uncertain. Source material: peripheral blood. CDR3 coding DNA: TGCGCCAGCAGTGACCGGACAGGGACAGGAAACACCATATATTTT. Encoded protein: CASSDRTGTGNTIYF.